The following is a T cell receptor beta chain sequence with its context. The data were produced by immunoSEQ multiplex PCR, yet TCRdb's version contains in-frame clones alone and is incomplete. The table has about 210,000 clones, around four fifths seen once. The CDR3 is 17 amino acids. After removal of 4 bases from V and 3 bases from J, the junction contained 12 bases not matched to a gene. CDR1 and CDR2 from the germline V gene are LGHDT and YNNKEL (reference sequence). The data were obtained in a study of blood T cell repertoires in COVID-19. This clonotype originated in a woman of 80 years or more with COVID-19, enrolled during active disease. The chain employs TRBV3-1 (or the pseudogene TRBV3-2) and TRBJ1-3; 7 nucleotides line up with TRBD1. Input material: peripheral blood. CDR3 in amino acids: CASSPSGTVLYGNTIYF. The DNA of the CDR3 is TGTGCCAGCAGCCCAAGTGGGACAGTTTTATATGGAAACACCATATATTTT.